The T cell receptor beta chain described here comes from a study of blood T cell repertoires in COVID-19. Looking at the study overall: Acute and convalescent COVID-19 specimens originated in the United States, Italy and Spain. PBMCs, B-cell-depleted T cells, or T cells were the source of the cDNA or gDNA that made up the material.

Authors' data handling: How many nucleated cells were present was estimated from reference gene primer amplification. Clones were sequenced by immunoSEQ multiplex PCR, and TCRdb holds only the in-frame ones, with some missing. V, J and clone size derive from that table, while D and trimming were established from the DNA sequence. The sample has about 200,000 clones, 70% to 90% seen once; the top ten hold about 0.81%. This clone is a singleton in its sample. This CDR3 comprises 14 residues. CDR1 is SGHAT and CDR2 is FQNNGV in the germline V gene. V lost 5 bases, J lost 6 bases, and 4 bases stayed unmatched.

The sequencing sample was made of peripheral blood. This sequence originates from a woman between 65 and 79 years old with acute or convalescent COVID-19. The gene calls are TRBV11-2 and TRBJ1-4; 9 bases are shared with TRBD1. CDR3 sequence (DNA): TGTGCCAGCAGCCCGACAGGGGGAGATGAAAAACTGTTTTTT. As protein: CASSPTGGDEKLFF. Based on the CDR3 plus reference TRBV11-2 and TRBJ1-4, the full variable domain is EAGVAQSPRYKIIEKRQSVAFWCNPISGHATLYWYQQILGQGPKLLIQFQNNGVVDDSQLPKDRFSAERLKGVDSTLKIQPAKLEDSAVYLCASSPTGGDEKLFFGSGTQLSVL.